These 15 T cell receptor beta chains were sequenced from one sample in a study of blood T cells in healthy people across ages. With a J-beta primer mix and a sample-barcoded 5' primer, a second PCR ran 7 to 11 cycles. TCRdb reanalysed the 5' RACE reads using MiXCR and keeps one entry per CDR3 protein. The sample carries 800,000 or so distinct CDR3 sequences, roughly 25% recorded once. These same records also appear under a second study, on T cells of mothers and their children.

Material for sequencing was blood. These receptors all come from a boy between 10 and 17 years old in good health.

This clonotype was counted at least ten times. This rearrangement joins TRBV29-1 to TRBJ2-5; 8 bases are a match to TRBD1. Trimming at V came to 5 bases and at J to 1 base, leaving 3 bases not matched to a gene. The germline CDR1 and CDR2 sequences are SQVTM and ANQGSEA. There are 13 residues in the CDR3. Here the CDR3 reads CSVPGTGQETQYF. CDR3 in DNA: TGCAGCGTTCCCGGGACAGGCCAAGAGACCCAGTACTTC.

About this clonotype itself: Just one base apart from a much larger clone, this may be a read error. CDR3 sequence reads: CAGSVRDGMNEKLFF. In nucleotides, the CDR3 is TGTGCCGGCAGCGTCAGAGACGGAATGAATGAAAAACTGTTTTTT. V is TRBV9 and J is TRBJ1-4; D gene ambiguous. The CDR3 extends over 15 amino acids. Germline lookup yields CDR1 SGDLS and CDR2 YYNGEE.

This sequence joins TRBV5-1 and TRBJ2-1; 8 bases agree with TRBD1. The tail of the sequence fits TRBJ2-7 better, so the J call may be wrong. CDR1 SGHRS and CDR2 YFSETQ come from the germline V gene. This CDR3 comprises 16 residues. In DNA form, the CDR3 reads TGCGCCAGCAGCTTTTCAGGACAGGGTATTATCTGCGAGCAGTACTTC. It translates to CASSFSGQGIICEQYF.

Concerning this clonotype itself: In this CDR3 the conserved last residue, phenylalanine or tryptophan, is missing, so a read error is likely. This chain uses TRBV12-3 or TRBV12-4 with TRBJ2-5; maybe TRBD2 (6 bases). This CDR3 region has 14 residues. Deletions cut 3 bases from V and 0 bases from J, with 8 bases between. Written as DNA, the CDR3 is TGTGCCAGCAGTTTCACTAGCAACCAAGAGACCCAGTACCTC. As protein: CASSFTSNQETQYL.

The chain joins TRBV10-3 to TRBJ2-5; unclear D gene. Near its end, the DNA agrees better with TRBJ2-7, so the J call may be wrong. Germline CDR1 is ENHRY and CDR2 is SYGVKD. CDR3 length: 12 residues. The CDR3 region is CAISLQGYEQYF. CDR3 in DNA: TGTGCCATCAGCCTTCAAGGCTACGAGCAGTACTTC.

The J gene is TRBJ2-3, the V gene TRBV29-1, with TRBD2 as a possible D gene (6 bases). Per germline, CDR1 SQVTM and CDR2 ANQGSEA. V was trimmed by 3 bases and J by 1 base, leaving 11 bases between them. The CDR3 runs to 14 residues. CDR3 sequence reads: CSVERGPGTDTQYF. Written as DNA, the CDR3 is TGCAGCGTTGAGCGGGGTCCTGGCACAGATACGCAGTATTTT.

This clonotype was seen a handful of times. The J gene is TRBJ1-1, the V gene TRBV6-2 or TRBV6-3, with D tentatively TRBD1 (6 bases). Germline V CDR1 and CDR2: MNHEY, SVGEGT. Trimming pared 6 bases from V and 0 bases from J, leaving 20 bases between. This CDR3 region has 17 residues. The CDR3 region is CASRRLGQQNMNTEAFF. The DNA for the CDR3 is TGTGCCAGCAGACGACTCGGACAGCAGAACATGAACACTGAAGCTTTCTTT.

The V call is TRBV7-9, the J call TRBJ2-5; D is ambiguous. Trimming removed 3 bases at V and 4 bases at J, with 6 bases between. CDR1 SEHNR and CDR2 FQNEAQ come from the germline V gene (reference sequence). This CDR3 contains 12 residues. Written as DNA, the CDR3 is TGTGCCAGCAGCTTTAACGCAGAGACCCAGTACTTC. Protein sequence: CASSFNAETQYF.

This clonotype has more than one count but fewer than ten. The CDR3 sequence: CASSIGVSSYNSPLHF. The CDR3 region has the DNA TGTGCCAGCAGTATAGGAGTGAGCTCCTATAATTCACCCCTCCACTTT. The rearrangement links TRBV27 to TRBJ1-6; D is uncertain. Trimming stripped 5 bases from V and 0 bases from J, with 11 bases between. The CDR3 has 16 amino acids. Germline CDR1 is MNHEY and CDR2 is SMNVEV (reference sequence).

This clonotype has just a few counts. The chain recombines TRBV4-3 with TRBJ2-2; 9 positions match TRBD2. The CDR3 covers 17 residues. Trimming removed 1 base from V and 2 bases from J; junction bases left unmatched: 5. Per germline, CDR1 LGHNA and CDR2 YSLEER. In nucleotides, the CDR3 is TGCGCCAGCAGCCAAGGCCTAGCGGGGATAAACACCGGGGAGCTGTTTTTT. Protein sequence: CASSQGLAGINTGELFF.

The gene calls are TRBV7-9 and TRBJ2-5; 11 bases agree with TRBD2. Germline lookup yields CDR1 SEHNR and CDR2 FQNEAQ (reference sequence). V dropped 4 bases and J dropped 4; count of bases not matched to a gene: 5. There are 15 residues in the CDR3. The CDR3 DNA reads TGTGCCAGCAGCTCACTAGCGGGAGTTGGAGAGACCCAGTACTTC. It codes for CASSSLAGVGETQYF.

The rearrangement uses TRBV19 and TRBJ2-3, with TRBD1 identical over 7 bases. Trimming cost V 8 bases and J 0 bases; bases outside gene matches: 5. The CDR3 consists of 14 residues. Germline lookup yields CDR1 LNHDA and CDR2 SQIVND (reference sequence). For the CDR3, the DNA is TGTGCCAGTGGACAGGTGACTAGCACAGATACGCAGTATTTT. Translating it yields CASGQVTSTDTQYF.

V gene TRBV12-3 or TRBV12-4 combines with J gene TRBJ2-5; TRBD2 is a possible D gene (6 bases). The CDR3 contains 14 residues. V was pared by 6 bases and J by 5 bases, with 16 bases between. In nucleotides, the CDR3 is TGTGCCAGCAGGAGGGACCGCCGGGGGGAGACCCAGTACTTC. Translating gives CASRRDRRGETQYF.

This clonotype was recorded only once. This chain joins TRBV12-3 or TRBV12-4 and TRBJ2-5, with D unresolved. The DNA end is a closer match to TRBJ2-7, so the J assignment may be wrong. The CDR3 has 15 amino acids. The CDR3 sequence: CASSFSADGSYEQYF. The CDR3 coding sequence is TGTGCCAGCAGTTTCTCCGCGGACGGTTCCTACGAGCAGTACTTC.

This clonotype showed up just a few times. The J gene is TRBJ2-5, the V gene TRBV4-2; 9 nucleotides agree with TRBD1. Germline V gives CDR1 LGHNA, CDR2 YNFKEQ. The CDR3 loop spans 15 amino acids. J gave up 5 bases and V 2 bases, and 6 bases lay outside the gene matches. This CDR3 reads CASSQSRTGEETQYF. CDR3 coding DNA: TGTGCCAGCAGCCAATCACGGACAGGGGAGGAGACCCAGTACTTC.